This T cell receptor (beta chain) was identified in a study of T cell responses to AZD1222 COVID-19 vaccine (dated by TCRdb to about 2021). Study-wide context: TCR sequencing was performed for approximately 240 trial participants, of whom around 200 were given two doses of AZD1222 and some 25 were given two doses of MenACWY control vaccine. Enrollment into the trials was organized by age into subgroups of 18-55, 56-69 and 70-plus years, and those subgroups contained about 160, 30 and 59 TCR-sequenced participants, respectively.

The CDR3 regions of human TCRbeta chains were subjected to immunosequencing. Concerning the study's data processing: Repertoire TCRs were matched against a reference library of SARS-CoV-2-specific TCRs generated with the MIRA antigen-specificity platform. Breadth was defined as the fraction of unique TCRs that were SARS-CoV-2-associated, and depth was defined as the fraction of total T cells that were SARS-CoV-2-associated. Using the MIRA data, each spike-specific TCR was mapped to the spike region that the TCR reacts to and placed in a CD4 or CD8 class. Log10-transformed breadth and depth values were compared by one-way ANOVA with Sidak's multiple comparisons tests. This immuneACCESS table, as held by TCRdb, lists in-frame sequences with V and J called but not all clones. Of the missing ones, under half trace to an unresolved V gene in checked studies; the others have no known cause. That table is the source of V, J and clone size, and D and trimming were worked out from the DNA. For this sample the table gives tens of thousands of clones, of which 80% to 90% were detected only once. More than 15% of the sample is held by the ten biggest clonotypes.

The label giving this sample's time point can be read as: about 28 days (+/-7) after the second vaccine dose. Because spike-specific TCR depth and breadth did not differ between the two schedules, AZD1222 recipients who got a second dose at roughly 4 weeks were pooled with those who got a second dose at roughly 12 weeks. Vaccinee samples were obtained from the UK trials COV001 and COV002, which included a single-blind randomized controlled phase 2/3 trial of AZD1222 (ChAdOx1 nCoV-19) in healthy adults. For TCRbeta chain sequencing, PBMC samples from trial participants were taken at day 0 and at day 28 after the second dose. Overall results and qualifications from the work: Conclusions about previously exposed vaccinees were limited because only a handful of AZD1222 recipients were SARS-CoV-2 seropositive at baseline. Vaccine-associated CD4 TCRs spanned the whole spike protein, with dominant responses in regions 160-218 and 743-854. Because no day 14 peak-response samples were available, repertoires were characterized only after the peak T cell response. Epitopes outside the regions mutated in the B.1.351 and B.1.1.7 variants were reportedly recognized by nearly half of the unique spike-specific TCRs. The 56-69-year group was small, and its depth increase did not reach significance, likely because of low power. Most participants were white British and females outnumbered males, and the authors suggested that clonal diversity may have been underestimated. A significant rise in spike-specific TCR breadth and depth was observed after two AZD1222 doses relative to day 0 and relative to MenACWY recipients.

V was cut back by 0 bases and J by 7 bases, leaving a gap of 21 bases between them. CDR1 is given as LGHNA and CDR2 as YNFKEQ, both from the germline V gene. The CDR3, cysteine through phenylalanine, is 17 amino acids long. Only CDR3 DNA is held: 51 bases, read in frame from base 1. On this clone: Its antigen is unknown. No qualities accompany the bases; no much larger clone lies one base away.

Recombination linked TRBV4-2 to TRBJ1-2, with the D gene uncertain. The source of this sequence is an adult who received the AZD1222 COVID-19 vaccine. Sequencing used peripheral blood, obtained 28 days after the second AZD1222 dose. The nucleotides are TGTGCCAGCAGCCAAGATCAAAATTCGGGTATTCGAAGTGGCTACACCTTC. Translated, it gives CASSQDQNSGIRSGYTF.